This TCR beta chain originates from a study of blood T cell repertoires in COVID-19. The authors' processing: The authors estimated nucleated cell counts from reference gene primer amplification. The table came from immunoSEQ multiplex PCR; TCRdb's copy has only in-frame clones and leaves some out. That table furnishes V, J and clone size, whereas the DNA furnished D and trimming. The repertoire holds 300,000 to 350,000 clones, roughly 87% seen once, with roughly 2% in the top ten. The V gene's germline CDR1 is LGHNT and CDR2 FRNRAP. The CDR3 contains 14 residues. After removal of 5 bases from V and 8 bases from J, the junction contained 6 bases not matched to a gene.

The genes are TRBV12-5 and TRBJ1-2, with TRBD1 matching 12 bases. This TCR was sampled from a young man with active or convalescent COVID-19. Sequenced sample: peripheral blood. The CDR3 sequence: CASGPGQGALGYTF. CDR3 coding DNA: TGTGCTAGTGGTCCGGGACAGGGGGCTTTGGGCTACACCTTC.